The source of this T cell receptor beta chain is a study of blood T cells in healthy people across ages. The V gene lost 1 base and the J gene lost 7 bases, with 21 bases spanning the gap. CDR3 length: 16 amino acids. CDR1 and CDR2 (germline): SGDLS, YYNGEE. Next came a second PCR, run for 7 to 11 cycles, which used a sample-barcoded 5' primer along with a J-beta primer mix. TCRdb reprocessed the 5' RACE reads via MiXCR and lists one record per CDR3 protein. The data show 600,000 to 800,000 distinct CDR3 sequences, with 40% to 65% seen just once and approximately 15% held by the top ten. This TCR derives from a woman at least 80 years old in good health. The chain joins TRBV9 to TRBJ2-7, with a tentative D call TRBD2 (6 bases). The sample consisted of blood. Written as DNA, the CDR3 is TGTGCCAGCAGCGTACCCGTCGCGGGGTCTTACAATGAGCAGTACTTC. It codes for CASSVPVAGSYNEQYF.